Included here is one TCR beta chain sequence, with context. Its recognized antigen is unknown. Base qualities are not at hand, and no much larger clone is one base apart. The sample originates from a study of blood T cell repertoires in COVID-19 (dated by TCRdb to 2020 to 2022). Concerning the study at large: Samples covering the acute and convalescent phases of COVID-19 were provided by collaborators in the United States, Italy and Spain. The prospective study material was composed of cDNA or gDNA derived from T cells, B-cell-depleted T cells, or PBMCs. The dataset comprised deeply sampled blood TCRbeta repertoires from subjects exposed to, actively infected with, or recovered from COVID-19. The repertoires were released in a freely available public database intended as a resource for research on the immune response to SARS-CoV-2. The samples were drawn from two sources: the first 160 participants of the ongoing ImmuneRACE study, and about 1,300 subjects contributed by 6 global collaborators. Sample metadata almost always included a de-identified subject ID, COVID-19 status, age in years and sex. Where available, HLA class I and class II types were taken from metadata supplied by the sample provider and were not determined by assay-based typing. General findings and caveats noted by the study authors: How much clinical and demographic metadata was included differed by source and by participant, and the metadata was provided uncurated.

In the prospective study, participants were roughly 18 to 100 years old, resided in about 25 geographic areas of the United States, and were enrolled through a virtual design. Cohort assignment in the prospective study relied on participant-reported clinical history from a screening survey and a study questionnaire. In the prospective study, mobile phlebotomists collected whole blood, serum and a nasopharyngeal or oropharyngeal swab from each participant. Prospective study participants could optionally give additional blood draws and questionnaires over a roughly 2-month period. Before DNA extraction, prospective study blood samples were shipped either frozen or at room temperature. The germline V gene encodes CDR1 SGHNT and CDR2 YYREEE (reference sequence). Including cysteine and phenylalanine, the CDR3 has 15 amino acids. The retained sequence is limited to the CDR3, 45 bases, with the frame set at the first base. V is shortened by 6 bases, J by 2 bases, and the region joining them spans 17 bases.

TCRbeta CDR3 regions were amplified from genomic DNA by means of the immunoSEQ Assay, a bias-controlled multiplex PCR. For the original study's pipeline: Within the assay, amplification of reference gene primers was used to estimate how many nucleated cells each sample contained. To quantify the absolute abundance of each unique TCRbeta CDR3 rearrangement, sequence reads were collapsed and filtered. For each sample, productive Simpson clonality was calculated as the square root of Simpson's diversity index across productive rearrangements. As stored in TCRdb, this immuneACCESS dataset retains in-frame rearrangements with V and J assigned. A fraction of the clones does not appear; measured against another copy, unresolved V genes explain less than half of the discrepancy, and the remainder lacks a known reason. That table supplies the V and J calls and clone size; D and trimming were determined from the DNA. The table for this sample lists 150,000 or so clones; more than 85% of them were counted only once. The top ten constitute 1.2% of the sample.

Sequencing was done on a sample of PBMCs or T cells enriched from blood (not recorded which). The chain is encoded by TRBV5-4 joined to TRBJ2-5, and perhaps TRBD2 as D gene, on 7 matching bases. The receptor comes from a human donor with acute COVID-19. The donor label of this sample is uncertain. The CDR3 region has the sequence CASKDRRGGQETQYF. DNA sequence: TGTGCCAGCAAGGATCGTAGGGGGGGGCAAGAGACCCAGTACTTC. This CDR3, with the reference TRBV5-4 and TRBJ2-5 proteins standing in past its ends, gives the full variable domain ETGVTQSPTHLIKTRGQQVTLRCSSQSGHNTVSWYQQALGQGPQFIFQYYREEENGRGNFPPRFSGLQFPNYSSELNVNALELDDSALYLCASKDRRGGQETQYFGPGTRLLVL.